In this sample, the clone carrying this T cell receptor (beta chain) turned up a few times. Its specificity is not known. Trimming at V came to 4 bases and at J to 4 bases, leaving 12 bases not matched to a gene. This CDR3 contains 16 residues. Germline V CDR1 and CDR2: SGHDT, YYEEEE. This sample is drawn from a study of OX40 agonist ivuxolimab in advanced cancers. Study conclusions and caveats: Among the least clonally expanded were partial responders at 0.1-3.0 mg/kg. Certain nonresponding patients likewise had low normalized T-cell clonal expansion.

TCRdb's table, derived via immunoSEQ multiplex PCR, lists solely in-frame clones and lacks some. The repertoire holds 55,000 to 70,000 clones, around four fifths seen once, with about 4% in the top ten. V and J are TRBV5-6 and TRBJ1-2, with 8 bases identical to TRBD1. The sample in question was CD4+ or CD8+ T cells sorted from blood, obtained in a trial of the OX40 agonist ivuxolimab. The sequence came from an adult with an advanced solid tumor such as melanoma, head and neck, liver or kidney cancer. The CDR3 bases are TGTGCCAGCAGCCTAGGGACAGGAGACCCAATCTATGGCTACACCTTC. The encoded protein is CASSLGTGDPIYGYTF.